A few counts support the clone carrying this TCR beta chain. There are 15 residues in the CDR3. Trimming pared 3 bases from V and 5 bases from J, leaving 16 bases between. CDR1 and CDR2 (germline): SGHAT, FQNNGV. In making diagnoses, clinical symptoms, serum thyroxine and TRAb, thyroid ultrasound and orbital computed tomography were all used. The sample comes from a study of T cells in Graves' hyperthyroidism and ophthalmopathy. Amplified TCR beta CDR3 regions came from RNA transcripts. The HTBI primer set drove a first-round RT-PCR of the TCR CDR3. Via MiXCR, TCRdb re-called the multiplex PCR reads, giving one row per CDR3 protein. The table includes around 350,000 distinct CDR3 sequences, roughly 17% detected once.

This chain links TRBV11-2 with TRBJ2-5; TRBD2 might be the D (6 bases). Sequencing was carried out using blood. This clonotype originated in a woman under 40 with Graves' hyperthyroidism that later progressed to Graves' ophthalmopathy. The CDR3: CASSFLERALETQYF. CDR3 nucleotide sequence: TGTGCCAGCAGCTTCCTCGAGCGGGCTCTGGAGACCCAGTACTTC.